Below are 20 T cell receptor beta chains sequenced from a single sample in a study of vaccination and CD4 T cells after COVID-19 (dated by TCRdb to between 2021 and 2024). Libraries were prepared through PCR. Data came from an Illumina iSeq 100. DNA from cultured CD4+ T cells was subjected to TCR sequencing with the Oncomine TCR Beta short-read assay at the Johns Hopkins FTIC core. In-frame beta chains were kept once TCRdb had trimmed the public reads at Q25 with fastp and called clones with MiXCR. CDR3 protein sequences are deduplicated, and each keeps its most common genes and DNA. This sample lists around 21,000 distinct CDR3 sequences; about 56% were detected once. 7.4% of the sample comes from the top ten. The treatment or condition label corresponds to: roughly 11-day PBMC culture with coronavirus spike peptide pools or control peptides (ViraFEST assay). For these TCRs, the target antigens are not known.

Sequencing was performed on CD4+ T cells from blood, cultured in vitro. The source is a human donor who had recovered from COVID-19.

The V gene is TRBV19, the J gene TRBJ2-7; TRBD1 might be the D (5 bases). This CDR3 contains 15 residues. V lost 0 bases and J lost 0, with 9 bases in between. Germline CDR1 reads LNHDA; CDR2 reads SQIVND (reference sequence). This CDR3 is CASSIEGHFSYEQYF. Here the CDR3 DNA reads TGTGCCAGTAGTATAGAAGGACACTTCTCCTACGAGCAGTACTTC.

The chain employs TRBV25-1 and TRBJ2-4, with D perhaps being TRBD1 or TRBD2 (5 bases each). CDR1 MGHDK and CDR2 SYGVNS come from the germline V gene. V dropped 8 bases and J dropped 5 bases, with 13 bases sitting between them. This CDR3 has 13 amino acids. In nucleotides, the CDR3 is TGTGCCAGCCCCCGGGACGGACAAAACATTCAGTACTTC. This sequence encodes CASPRDGQNIQYF. The entire variable domain, with the rest obtained from reference TRBV25-1 and TRBJ2-4, is as follows: EADIYQTPRYLVIGTGKKITLECSQTMGHDKMYWYQQDPGMELHLIHYSYGVNSTEKGDLSSESTVSRIRTEHFPLTLESARPSHTSQYLCASPRDGQNIQYFGAGTRLSVL.

The J gene is TRBJ2-7, the V gene TRBV15, with D perhaps TRBD1 (6 bases). The CDR3 has 15 residues. The V gene lost 0 bases and the J gene lost 3 bases, with 12 bases spanning the gap. CDR1 LNHNV and CDR2 YYDKDF come from the germline V gene (reference sequence). CDR3 amino acids: CATSRDSQGSYEQYF. The CDR3 DNA is TGTGCCACCAGCAGAGATTCGCAGGGGAGCTACGAGCAGTACTTC.

The rearrangement links TRBV5-4 to TRBJ1-2; D gene uncertain. The CDR3 length is 13 residues. Germline V gene sequence: CDR1 SGHNT, CDR2 YYREEE (reference sequence). V was cut by 5 bases and J by 2 bases, with 10 bases left in between. The CDR3: CASSTLGNYGYTF. CDR3 bases: TGTGCCAGCAGTACGCTGGGAAACTATGGCTACACCTTC.

The chain carries TRBV20-1 and TRBJ1-1, with TRBD1 as a possible D gene (5 bases). The V gene lost 0 bases and the J gene lost 5 bases, with 10 bases spanning the gap. Germline CDR1 DFQATT, CDR2 SNEGSKA (reference sequence). This CDR3 has 13 amino acids. For the CDR3, the DNA is TGCAGTGCTAGAGATTCTCGGGGGACTGAAGCTTTCTTT. Protein: CSARDSRGTEAFF.

This clonotype was recorded a few times. The rearrangement joins TRBV11-3 to TRBJ1-6, with a tentative D call TRBD1 (5 bases). Germline V gives CDR1 SGHNT, CDR2 YENEEA. Trimming pared 3 bases from V and 7 bases from J, leaving 16 bases between. The CDR3 has 16 amino acids. The CDR3, as DNA: TGTGCCAGCAGCTTGGGACCTCCCTTTCGCAATTCACCCCTCCACTTT. This sequence encodes CASSLGPPFRNSPLHF.

This clonotype was recorded a few times. The chain is built from TRBV4-2 and TRBJ1-1, with D possibly matching TRBD1 (6 bases). V lost 1 base, J lost 4 bases, and 13 bases lay in between. This CDR3 spans 15 amino acids. Germline V gene data show CDR1 as LGHNA and CDR2 as YNFKEQ. CDR3: CASSQGRGGGTEAFF. The DNA for the CDR3 is TGTGCCAGCAGCCAAGGGAGAGGGGGGGGCACTGAAGCTTTCTTT.

This sequence joins TRBV7-9 and TRBJ2-5, with 13 bases matching TRBD2. The CDR3 covers 16 residues. Looked up from germline, CDR1 is SEHNR and CDR2 is FQNEAQ (reference sequence). V lost 4 bases and J lost 4; bases outside the gene matches: 6. Written as DNA, the CDR3 is TGTGCCAGCAGCTCCAGACTAGCGGGGGGTGCAGAGACCCAGTACTTC. It codes for CASSSRLAGGAETQYF.

A note on this clonotype: It is likely a read error, because the conserved phenylalanine at the end of the CDR3 is missing. The rearrangement uses TRBV2 and TRBJ2-5; 9 bases align to TRBD1. The CDR3 sequence is 14 residues long. CDR1 SNHLY and CDR2 FYNNEI come from the germline V gene. V lost 6 bases to trimming and J lost 5 bases; unmatched junction nucleotides: 7. The CDR3 bases are TGTGCCAGCAGACCGGACAGGGGCCGGGAGACCCAGTACCTC. It is translated as CASRPDRGRETQYL.

The J gene is TRBJ1-3, the V gene TRBV19; TRBD1 is a possible D gene (6 bases). Germline V CDR1 and CDR2: LNHDA, SQIVND (reference sequence). This CDR3 is 16 amino acids long. V was trimmed by 2 bases and J by 4 bases, leaving 15 bases between them. The CDR3 here is CASSIRQATGGNTIYF. CDR3 sequence (DNA): TGTGCCAGTAGTATACGACAGGCCACAGGAGGAAACACCATATATTTT.

V and J are TRBV6-2 or TRBV6-3 and TRBJ2-7; D gene ambiguous. The CDR3 consists of 15 residues. Germline V gene data show CDR1 as MNHEY and CDR2 as SVGEGT. Between the trimmed V and J ends, which lost 7 bases and 1 base, there was a span of 17 bases. The CDR3 reads CASTLTVVGSYEQYF. The CDR3 region has the DNA TGTGCCAGCACCCTCACAGTGGTTGGGTCCTACGAGCAGTACTTC.

This clonotype occurred a few times. The chain uses TRBV12-3 or TRBV12-4 and TRBJ1-5; D ambiguous. V dropped 2 bases and J dropped 0 bases, with 2 bases sitting between them. The CDR3 loop spans 13 amino acids. This chain's CDR3 is CASSLNSNQPQHF. CDR3 DNA: TGTGCCAGCAGTTTAAATAGCAATCAGCCCCAGCATTTT.

The V call is TRBV6-2 or TRBV6-3, the J call TRBJ1-5, with TRBD1 identical over 7 bases. Germline-derived CDR1 and CDR2 are MNHEY and SVGEGT. CDR3 size: 16 residues. The ends lost 7 bases at V and 7 bases at J; junction bases unmatched: 16. CDR3 protein: CASTDHHTGAGQPQHF. The DNA of the CDR3 is TGTGCCAGCACCGATCACCATACAGGGGCGGGGCAGCCCCAGCATTTT.

This clonotype was counted only a few times. V and J are TRBV6-5 and TRBJ1-2, with TRBD1 identical over 8 bases. The CDR3 sequence is 16 residues long. The germline CDR1 and CDR2 sequences are MNHEY and SVGAGI. The V gene end was trimmed by 4 bases and the J gene end by 8 bases; junction bases not matched to a gene: 15. The CDR3 loop is CASSSSTTGGRGGYTF. The CDR3 DNA reads as TGTGCCAGCAGTTCCTCTACTACAGGGGGAAGAGGCGGCTACACCTTC.

This clonotype was found a few times. The genes are TRBV6-2 or TRBV6-3 and TRBJ2-5; D not resolved. The germline V gene encodes CDR1 MNHEY and CDR2 SVGEGT. Deletions cut 0 bases from V and 5 bases from J, with 19 bases between. This CDR3 has 17 residues. In DNA, the CDR3 is TGTGCCAGCAGTTACTCGTTGTCATCCCAATCGAGGGAGACCCAGTACTTC. Its translation: CASSYSLSSQSRETQYF.

This clonotype occurred once. The rearrangement uses TRBV18 and TRBJ1-5, with TRBD1 identical over 7 bases. CDR3 length equals 15 residues. The junction had 6 bases not matched to a gene; V was cut back by 3 bases and J by 4 bases. Germline CDR1 is KGHSH and CDR2 is LQKENI. The CDR3 loop is CASSPTSTGNQPQHF. The DNA of the CDR3 is TGTGCCAGCTCACCGACATCGACAGGGAATCAGCCCCAGCATTTT.

The J gene is TRBJ2-2, the V gene TRBV11-2; 7 bases are shared with TRBD1. Germline CDR1 and CDR2: SGHAT and FQNNGV. The CDR3 runs 15 residues. V lost 5 bases and J lost 6; bases outside the gene matches: 9. CDR3 sequence reads: CASSPITGAAGELFF. The CDR3, as DNA: TGTGCCAGCAGCCCGATTACAGGGGCGGCCGGGGAGCTGTTTTTT.

The chain is built from TRBV20-1 and TRBJ2-7; 8 nucleotides agree with TRBD1. This CDR3 contains 14 residues. V gave up 6 bases and J gave up 0 bases; unmatched junction bases: 7. The germline V gene has CDR1 DFQATT and CDR2 SNEGSKA (reference sequence). This CDR3 reads CSAGGQATSYEQYF. The CDR3 DNA is TGCAGTGCGGGGGGACAGGCGACCTCCTACGAGCAGTACTTC.

This clonotype was picked up a small number of times. The V and J genes are TRBV12-3 or TRBV12-4 and TRBJ1-6; a possible D gene is TRBD1 (6 bases). The CDR3 is made up of 14 amino acids. V was clipped by 6 bases and J by 10 bases, with 16 bases between them. CDR3 bases: TGTGCCAGCAGGATCAGGGGAGGTGGATCACCCCTCCACTTT. Its translation: CASRIRGGGSPLHF.

The chain couples TRBV6-5 to TRBJ1-2, with TRBD1 matching 7 bases. Trimming took 4 bases from V and 4 from J; bases not matched to a gene: 6. This CDR3 spans 14 amino acids. Germline V gives CDR1 MNHEY, CDR2 SVGAGI. The DNA of the CDR3 is TGTGCCAGCAGTTTTCGACAGGGAAGCTATGGCTACACCTTC. Its protein product is CASSFRQGSYGYTF.